This TCR beta chain was recorded in a study of cytomegalovirus exposure and HLA in healthy donors. Regarding the study as a whole: It was 150 or so TCR beta chains that were listed as cytomegalovirus-associated.

Of note for this clone: The antigen is not known. The junction shows a germline mismatch at one end, possibly a read error.

The CDR3 sequence is 10 residues long. In germline, CDR1 is DFQATT, CDR2 SNEGSKA (reference sequence). This PCR relied on a set of 60 Vbeta primers and 13 Jbeta primers. The protocol was immunoSEQ multiplex PCR, while the TCRdb copy is restricted to in-frame clones and leaves out a portion. The sample table includes 70,000 to 80,000 clones. Material: PBMCs. The sequence was collected from a man aged 35 to 55 in good health and CMV-seronegative. The chain uses TRBV20-1 and TRBJ2-7, with 7 bases identical to TRBD2. In DNA form, the CDR3 reads TGCAGTGCCCTGAGGCTAGCGGAGCACTTC. Translation gives CSALRLAEHF.